This T cell receptor beta chain was captured in a study of PD-1 blockade in classical Hodgkin lymphoma. Sequenced by immunoSEQ multiplex PCR; TCRdb stores in-frame clones only, minus some. Among over 50,000 clones listed, 87% were seen once. Regarding time point: cycle 4 day 1 (C4D1), after 5 to 7 weeks of nivolumab. All the patients suffered relapse after autologous stem cell transplantation, and brentuximab vedotin exposure differed. With 6 bases removed from V and 2 bases from J, the gap between germline ends came to 13 bases. This CDR3 comprises 14 residues. Germline V gene sequence: CDR1 MNHEY, CDR2 SMNVEV (reference sequence).

V is TRBV27 and J is TRBJ2-5; D may be TRBD1 (6 bases). Sequencing used peripheral blood mononuclear cells (PBMCs), obtained before the fourth cycle of nivolumab. This TCR came from a human donor with classical Hodgkin lymphoma. The CDR3 sequence is CASRMKDRQETQYF. CDR3 in DNA: TGTGCCAGCAGGATGAAGGACAGACAAGAGACCCAGTACTTC.